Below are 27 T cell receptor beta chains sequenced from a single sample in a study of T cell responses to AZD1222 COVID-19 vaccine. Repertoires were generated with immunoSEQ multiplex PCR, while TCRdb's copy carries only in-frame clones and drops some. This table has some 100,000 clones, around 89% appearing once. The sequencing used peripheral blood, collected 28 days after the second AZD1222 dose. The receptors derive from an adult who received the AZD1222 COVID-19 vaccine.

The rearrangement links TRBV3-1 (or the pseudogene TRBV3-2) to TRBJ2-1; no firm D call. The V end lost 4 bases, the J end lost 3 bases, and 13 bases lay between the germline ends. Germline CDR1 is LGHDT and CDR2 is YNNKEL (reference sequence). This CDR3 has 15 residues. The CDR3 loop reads CASSPNDLVYNEQFF. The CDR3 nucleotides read TGTGCCAGCAGCCCTAACGACCTTGTCTACAATGAGCAGTTCTTC.

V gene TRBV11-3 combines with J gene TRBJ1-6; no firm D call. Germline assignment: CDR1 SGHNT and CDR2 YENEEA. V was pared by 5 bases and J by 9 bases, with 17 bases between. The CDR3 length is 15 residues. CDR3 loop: CASSARPGYPSPLHF. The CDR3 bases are TGTGCCAGCAGCGCCCGGCCGGGTTACCCTTCACCCCTCCACTTT.

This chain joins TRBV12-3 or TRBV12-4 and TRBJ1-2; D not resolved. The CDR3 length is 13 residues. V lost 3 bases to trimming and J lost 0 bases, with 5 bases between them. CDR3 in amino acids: CASSFRANYGYTF. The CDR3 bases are TGTGCCAGCAGTTTCAGAGCTAACTATGGCTACACCTTC.

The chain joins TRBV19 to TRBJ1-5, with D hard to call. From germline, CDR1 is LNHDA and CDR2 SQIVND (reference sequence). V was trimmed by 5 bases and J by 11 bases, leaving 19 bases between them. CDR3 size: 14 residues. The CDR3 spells CASSQRQPGPSQHF. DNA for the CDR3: TGTGCCAGTAGTCAACGCCAACCCGGCCCCTCCCAGCATTTT.

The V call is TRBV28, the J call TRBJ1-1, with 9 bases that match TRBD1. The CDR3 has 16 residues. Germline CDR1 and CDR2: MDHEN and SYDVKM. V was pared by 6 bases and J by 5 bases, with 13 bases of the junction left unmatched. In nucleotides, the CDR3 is TGTGCCAGCAGGGAGCCGGGACAGGGAGGCAGGACTGAAGCTTTCTTT. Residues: CASREPGQGGRTEAFF.

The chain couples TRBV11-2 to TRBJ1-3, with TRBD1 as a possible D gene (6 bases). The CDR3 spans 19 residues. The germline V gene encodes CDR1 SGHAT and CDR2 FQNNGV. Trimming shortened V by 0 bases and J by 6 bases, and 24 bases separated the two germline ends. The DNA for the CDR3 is TGTGCCAGCAGCTTAGATTCCCCCCGTCGACAGGCAAAGGAAAACACCATATATTTT. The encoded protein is CASSLDSPRRQAKENTIYF.

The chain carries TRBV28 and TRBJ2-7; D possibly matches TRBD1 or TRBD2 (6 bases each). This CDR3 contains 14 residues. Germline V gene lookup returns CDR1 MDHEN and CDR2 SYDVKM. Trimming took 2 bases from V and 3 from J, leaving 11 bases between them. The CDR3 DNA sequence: TGTGCCAGCAGTTTAAGGGGGGTAAGCTACGAGCAGTACTTC. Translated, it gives CASSLRGVSYEQYF.

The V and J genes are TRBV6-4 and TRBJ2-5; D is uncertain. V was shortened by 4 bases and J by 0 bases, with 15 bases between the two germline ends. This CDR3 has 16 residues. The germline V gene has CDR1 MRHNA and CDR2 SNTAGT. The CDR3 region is CASSVTPHRHQETQYF. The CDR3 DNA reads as TGTGCCAGCAGTGTCACCCCACACCGCCACCAAGAGACCCAGTACTTC.

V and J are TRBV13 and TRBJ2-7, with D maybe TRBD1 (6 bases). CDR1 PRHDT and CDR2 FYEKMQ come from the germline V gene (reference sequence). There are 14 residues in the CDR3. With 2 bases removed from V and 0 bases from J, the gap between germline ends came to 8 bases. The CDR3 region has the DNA TGTGCCAGCAGCTTAACACAGGGCTCCTACGAGCAGTACTTC. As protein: CASSLTQGSYEQYF.

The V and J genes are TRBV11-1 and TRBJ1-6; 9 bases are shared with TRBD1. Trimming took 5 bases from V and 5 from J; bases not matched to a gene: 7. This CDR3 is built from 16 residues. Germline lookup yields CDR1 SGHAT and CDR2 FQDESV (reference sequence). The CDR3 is CASSRTGDWNNSPLHF. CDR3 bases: TGTGCCAGCAGCCGGACAGGGGATTGGAATAATTCACCCCTCCACTTT.

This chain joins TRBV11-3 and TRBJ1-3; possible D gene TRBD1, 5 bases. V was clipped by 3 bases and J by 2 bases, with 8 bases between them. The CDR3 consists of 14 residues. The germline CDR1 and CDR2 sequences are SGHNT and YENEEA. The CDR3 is CASSLGLTGNTIYF. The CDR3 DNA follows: TGTGCCAGCAGCTTGGGACTGACTGGAAACACCATATATTTT.

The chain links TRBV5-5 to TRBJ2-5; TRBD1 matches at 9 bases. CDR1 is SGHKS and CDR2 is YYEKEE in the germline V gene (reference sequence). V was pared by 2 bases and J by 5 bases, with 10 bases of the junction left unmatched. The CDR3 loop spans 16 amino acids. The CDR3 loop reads CASSLGLQGAWETQYF. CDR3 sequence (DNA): TGTGCCAGCAGCTTAGGGTTACAGGGGGCGTGGGAGACCCAGTACTTC.

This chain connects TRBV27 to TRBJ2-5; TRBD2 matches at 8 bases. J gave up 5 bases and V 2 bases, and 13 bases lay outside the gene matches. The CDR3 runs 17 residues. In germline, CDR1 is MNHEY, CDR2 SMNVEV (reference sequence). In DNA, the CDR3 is TGTGCCAGCAGTTTAAGTAGCGGGATGGGTTTTCGGGAGACCCAGTACTTC. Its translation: CASSLSSGMGFRETQYF.

The CDR3 DNA sequence: TGTGCCAGCAGCTTAGGTCTAAACTCCTACGAGCAGTACTTC. This codes for CASSLGLNSYEQYF. J is TRBJ2-7 and V is TRBV11-2, with unresolved D. Looked up from germline, CDR1 is SGHAT and CDR2 is FQNNGV. The length of the CDR3 is 14 residues. V was cut by 1 base and J by 0 bases, with 7 bases left in between.

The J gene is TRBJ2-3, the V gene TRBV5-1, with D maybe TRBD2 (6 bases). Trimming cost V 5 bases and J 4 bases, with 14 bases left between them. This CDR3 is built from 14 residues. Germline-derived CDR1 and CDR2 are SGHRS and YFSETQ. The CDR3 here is CASSSGLGADTQYF. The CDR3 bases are TGCGCCAGCAGTTCGGGACTTGGGGCAGATACGCAGTATTTT.

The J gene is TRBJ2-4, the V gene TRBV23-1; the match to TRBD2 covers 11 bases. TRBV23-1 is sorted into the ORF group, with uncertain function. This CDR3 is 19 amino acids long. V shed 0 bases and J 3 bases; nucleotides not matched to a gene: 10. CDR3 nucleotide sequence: TGCGCCAGCAGTCAATCGAATCATCGACTAGCGGGGTTCAAAAACATTCAGTACTTC. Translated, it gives CASSQSNHRLAGFKNIQYF.

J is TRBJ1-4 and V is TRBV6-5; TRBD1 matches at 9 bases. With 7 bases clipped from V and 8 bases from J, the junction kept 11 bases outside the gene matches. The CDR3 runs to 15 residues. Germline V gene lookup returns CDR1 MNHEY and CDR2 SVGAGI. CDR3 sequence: CASTFWTGVGEKLFF. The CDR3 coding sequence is TGTGCCAGCACCTTCTGGACAGGGGTTGGCGAAAAACTGTTTTTT.

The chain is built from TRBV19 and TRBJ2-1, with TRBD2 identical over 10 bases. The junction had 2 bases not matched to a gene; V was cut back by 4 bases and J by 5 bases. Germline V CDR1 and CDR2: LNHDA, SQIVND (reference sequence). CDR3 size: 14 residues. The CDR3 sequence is CASSRAGGNNEQFF. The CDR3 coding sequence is TGTGCCAGTAGTAGAGCGGGGGGGAACAATGAGCAGTTCTTC.

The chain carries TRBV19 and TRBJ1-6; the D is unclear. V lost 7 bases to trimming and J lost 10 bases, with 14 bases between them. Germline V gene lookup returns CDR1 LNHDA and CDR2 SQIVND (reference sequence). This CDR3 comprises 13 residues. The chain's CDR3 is CASTPIEGSPLHF. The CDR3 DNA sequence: TGTGCCAGTACCCCCATAGAAGGATCACCCCTCCACTTT.

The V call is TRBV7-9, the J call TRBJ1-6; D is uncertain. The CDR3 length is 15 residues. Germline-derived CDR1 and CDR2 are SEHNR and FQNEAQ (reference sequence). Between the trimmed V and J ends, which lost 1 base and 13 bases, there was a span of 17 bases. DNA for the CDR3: TGTGCCAGCAGCTTAGACCCCGGAGGCTTGACTCCCCTCCACTTT. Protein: CASSLDPGGLTPLHF. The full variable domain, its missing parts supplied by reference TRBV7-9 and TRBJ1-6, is DTGVSQNPRHKITKRGQNVTFRCDPISEHNRLYWYRQTLGQGPEFLTYFQNEAQLEKSRLLSDRFSAERPKGSFSTLEIQRTEQGDSAMYLCASSLDPGGLTPLHFGNGTRLTVT.

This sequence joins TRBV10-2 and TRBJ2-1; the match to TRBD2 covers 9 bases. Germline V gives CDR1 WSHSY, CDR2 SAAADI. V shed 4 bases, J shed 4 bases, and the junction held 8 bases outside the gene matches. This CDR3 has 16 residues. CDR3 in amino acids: CASSGFLAGSYNEQFF. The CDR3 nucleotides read TGCGCCAGCAGTGGGTTCCTAGCGGGAAGTTACAATGAGCAGTTCTTC.

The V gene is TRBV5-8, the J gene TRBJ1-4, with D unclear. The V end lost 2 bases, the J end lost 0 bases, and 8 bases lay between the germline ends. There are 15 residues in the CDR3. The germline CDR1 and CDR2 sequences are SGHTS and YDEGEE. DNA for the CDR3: TGTGCCAGCAGCTTTGACCCAGCAACTAATGAAAAACTGTTTTTT. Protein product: CASSFDPATNEKLFF.

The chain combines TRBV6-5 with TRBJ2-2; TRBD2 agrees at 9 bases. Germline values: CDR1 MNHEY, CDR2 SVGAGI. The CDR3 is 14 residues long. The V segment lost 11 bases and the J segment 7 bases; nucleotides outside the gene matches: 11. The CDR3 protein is CAVVSGSKGGELFF. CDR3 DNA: TGTGCCGTTGTTAGCGGGAGTAAGGGCGGGGAGCTGTTTTTT.

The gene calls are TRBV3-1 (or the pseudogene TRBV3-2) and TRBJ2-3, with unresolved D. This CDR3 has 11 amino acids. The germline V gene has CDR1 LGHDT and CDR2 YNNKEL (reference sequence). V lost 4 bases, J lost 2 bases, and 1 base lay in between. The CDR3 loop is CASSLTDTQYF. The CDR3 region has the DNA TGTGCCAGCAGCCTCACAGATACGCAGTATTTT.

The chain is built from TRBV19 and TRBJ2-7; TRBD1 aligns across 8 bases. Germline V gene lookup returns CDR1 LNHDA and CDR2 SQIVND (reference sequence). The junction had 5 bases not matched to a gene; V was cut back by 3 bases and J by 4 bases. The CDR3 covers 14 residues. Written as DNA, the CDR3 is TGTGCCAGTAGTATGGACAGGGAGGAATACGAGCAGTACTTC. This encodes CASSMDREEYEQYF.

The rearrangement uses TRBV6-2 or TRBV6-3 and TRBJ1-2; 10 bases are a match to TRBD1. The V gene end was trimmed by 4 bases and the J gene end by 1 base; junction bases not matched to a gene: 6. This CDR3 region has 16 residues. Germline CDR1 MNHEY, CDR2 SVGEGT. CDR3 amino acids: CASSLGQGSFNYGYTF. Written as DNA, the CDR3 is TGTGCCAGCAGTTTGGGACAGGGGAGCTTTAACTATGGCTACACCTTC.

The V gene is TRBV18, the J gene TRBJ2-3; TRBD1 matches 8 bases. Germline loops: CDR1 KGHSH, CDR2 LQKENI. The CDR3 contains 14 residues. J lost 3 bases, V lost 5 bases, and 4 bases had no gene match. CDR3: CASSWTGRTDTQYF. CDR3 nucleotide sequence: TGTGCCAGCTCATGGACAGGGAGGACAGATACGCAGTATTTT.